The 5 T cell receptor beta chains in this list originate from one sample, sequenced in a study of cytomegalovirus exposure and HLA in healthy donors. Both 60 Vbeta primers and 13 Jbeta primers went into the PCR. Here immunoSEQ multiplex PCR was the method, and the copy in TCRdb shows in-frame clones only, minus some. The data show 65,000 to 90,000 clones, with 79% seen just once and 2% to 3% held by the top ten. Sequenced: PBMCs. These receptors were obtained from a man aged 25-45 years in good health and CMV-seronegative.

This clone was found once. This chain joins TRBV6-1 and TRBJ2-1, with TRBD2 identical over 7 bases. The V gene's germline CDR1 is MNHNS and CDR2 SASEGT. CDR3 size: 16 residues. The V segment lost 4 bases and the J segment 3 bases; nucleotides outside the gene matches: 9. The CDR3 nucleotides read TGTGCCAGCAGTGCTACAGCGGGGCGACTCTACAATGAGCAGTTCTTC. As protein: CASSATAGRLYNEQFF.

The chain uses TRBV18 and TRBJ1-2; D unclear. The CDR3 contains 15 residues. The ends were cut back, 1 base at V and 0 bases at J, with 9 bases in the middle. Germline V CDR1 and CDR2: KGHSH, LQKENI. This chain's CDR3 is CASSPRQFTNYGYTF. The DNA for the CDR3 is TGTGCCAGCTCACCACGTCAGTTTACTAACTATGGCTACACCTTC.

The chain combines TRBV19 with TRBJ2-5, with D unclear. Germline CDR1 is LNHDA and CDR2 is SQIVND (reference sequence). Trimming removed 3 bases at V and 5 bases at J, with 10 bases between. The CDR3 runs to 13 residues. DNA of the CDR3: TGTGCCAGTAGTATCACCCCCCGGGAGACCCAGTACTTC. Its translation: CASSITPRETQYF.

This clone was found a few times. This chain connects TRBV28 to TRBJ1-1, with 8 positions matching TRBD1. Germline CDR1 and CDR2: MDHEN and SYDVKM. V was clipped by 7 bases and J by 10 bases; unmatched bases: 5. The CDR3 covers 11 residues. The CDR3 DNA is TGTGCCAGCACCGACAGGGGCAGAGCTTTCTTT. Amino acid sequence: CASTDRGRAFF.

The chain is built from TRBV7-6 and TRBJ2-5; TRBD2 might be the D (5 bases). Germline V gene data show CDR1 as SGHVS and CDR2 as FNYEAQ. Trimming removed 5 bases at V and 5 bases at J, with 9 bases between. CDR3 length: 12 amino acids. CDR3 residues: CASSPWRETQYF. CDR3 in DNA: TGTGCCAGCAGCCCATGGAGGGAGACCCAGTACTTC.